This T cell receptor beta chain was captured by sequencing in a study of T cell responses to AZD1222 COVID-19 vaccine (dated by TCRdb to the early 2020s). Broadly, across the study: A total of 233 trial participants underwent TCR sequencing, of whom 207 had received two doses of AZD1222 and about 26 had received two doses of the MenACWY control vaccine. Trial participants were enrolled by age into 18-55, 56-69 and 70-plus year subgroups, with approximately 150, 28 and 58 TCR-sequenced participants respectively.

Interpreted using the paper, the time point label stands for: about 28 days (+/-7) after the second vaccine dose. AZD1222 recipients with second doses at about 4 weeks or about 12 weeks were pooled, because spike-specific TCR depth and breadth did not differ between schedules. Samples from vaccinated people were obtained from the UK trials COV001 and COV002, which included a single-blind randomized controlled phase 2/3 trial of AZD1222 (ChAdOx1 nCoV-19) in healthy adults. For TCRbeta chain sequencing, PBMC samples were collected from trial participants at day 0 and at day 28 after the second dose. Broad study findings and their caveats: Participants were mostly white British and included more females than males, and it was suggested by the authors that clonal diversity may have been underestimated. In the small 56-69-year group, the increase in depth fell short of significance, most likely because of low power. Only a handful of AZD1222 recipients were SARS-CoV-2 seropositive at baseline, limiting conclusions about previously exposed vaccinees. Vaccine-associated CD4 TCRs spanned the whole spike protein, with dominant responses in regions 160-218 and 743-854. Because no day 14 peak-response samples were available, repertoires were characterized only after the peak T cell response. After two AZD1222 doses, spike-specific TCR breadth and depth were significantly higher than at day 0 and than in MenACWY recipients. Reportedly, almost half of the unique spike-specific TCRs recognized epitopes lying outside the regions that are mutated in the B.1.351 and B.1.1.7 variants.

The CDR3 runs 15 amino acids, cysteine and phenylalanine included. Of all the DNA, just the CDR3 is kept, 45 bases in frame from base 1. V drops 4 bases and J drops 6 bases, leaving 19 bases in between. Taken from the germline V gene, the CDR1 and CDR2 loops are SGDLS and YYNGEE. To note about this clone: The antigen it recognizes is unknown. No per-base quality is available; no much larger clone lies one base away.

The CDR3 regions of human TCRbeta chains were subjected to immunosequencing. The study's own analysis went as follows. Repertoire TCRs were checked for matches against a reference library of SARS-CoV-2-specific TCRs that had been generated using the MIRA antigen-specificity platform. Breadth meant the fraction of unique TCRs that were SARS-CoV-2-associated, whereas depth meant the fraction of total T cells that were SARS-CoV-2-associated. Each spike-specific TCR was assigned to its reactive spike region and to a CD4 or CD8 class using the MIRA data. Log10-transformed breadth and depth values were compared by one-way ANOVA with Sidak's multiple comparisons tests. TCRdb re-hosts the immuneACCESS table, in-frame sequences only. Its copies lack some clones; in the studies checked, an unresolved V gene accounts for under half of them, and the cause for the rest is not known. V and J calls and clone size are as listed in that table; D and trimming were resolved from the DNA. This sample holds 120,000 or so clones; roughly 91% were observed only once. Together, the top ten hold about 5% of the sample.

Here the sequenced sample was peripheral blood, taken 28 days after the second AZD1222 dose. The rearranged chain carries TRBV9 and TRBJ1-2; TRBD1 is perhaps the D gene, given 6 matching bases. This receptor was obtained from an adult who received the AZD1222 COVID-19 vaccine. The DNA reads TGTGCCAGCAGCCCCTTAGGGGGGGGCGGGGATGGCTACACCTTC. It specifies CASSPLGGGGDGYTF. Where the CDR3 stops, the reference TRBV9 and TRBJ1-2 genes take over; the full variable domain is DSGVTQTPKHLITATGQRVTLRCSPRSGDLSVYWYQQSLDQGLQFLIQYYNGEERAKGNILERFSAQQFPDLHSELNLSSLELGDSALYFCASSPLGGGGDGYTFGSGTRLTVV.